This entry lists 10 T cell receptor beta chains sequenced from one sample in a study of T cell repertoires in cytomegalovirus infection. TCRdb itself ran the reads through MiXCR, one entry per CDR3 protein. The sample yields almost 300,000 distinct CDR3 sequences, approximately 10% seen once. The material sequenced was PBMCs. The receptors derive from a human donor in good health (CMV status not recorded). Some clones in this sample may be carry-over from other donors' samples.

With regard to this clonotype: A read error may account for a junction end that differs from germline. The J gene is TRBJ2-2, the V gene TRBV7-7; a weak D match, TRBD1 (6 bases). CDR1 SSHAT and CDR2 FNYEAQ come from the germline V gene (reference sequence). The CDR3 has 16 residues. The CDR3 spells CASSPRRGENGGELFF. Here the CDR3 DNA reads TGTGCTAGCAGCCCCCGCAGGGGAGAAAATGGCGGGGAGCTGTTTTTT. Looking up the rest from reference TRBV7-7 and TRBJ2-2 gives the full variable domain: GAGVSQSPRYKVTKRGQDVTLRCDPISSHATLYWYQQALGQGPEFLTYFNYEAQPDKSGLPSDRFSAERPEGSISTLTIQRTEQRDSAMYRCASSPRRGENGGELFFGEGSRLTVL.

This clonotype was counted a few times. The genes are TRBV29-1 and TRBJ2-5; D is perhaps TRBD1 (5 bases). CDR1 is SQVTM, CDR2 ANQGSEA, per germline. The CDR3 sequence is 12 residues long. The V and J ends lost 3 bases and 4 bases respectively, with 9 bases between them. This chain's CDR3 is CSVERQGETQYF. The CDR3 nucleotides read TGCAGCGTTGAGAGGCAGGGAGAGACCCAGTACTTC.

This clonotype was observed many times. The chain links TRBV20-1 to TRBJ2-5, with D unresolved. The CDR3 sequence is 16 residues long. Germline values: CDR1 DFQATT, CDR2 SNEGSKA (reference sequence). Trimming shortened V by 3 bases and J by 5 bases, and 22 bases separated the two germline ends. The CDR3 bases are TGCAGTGCTAGCCCCTCTCTCGGTCTTTACGGGGAGACCCAGTACTTC. Its protein product is CSASPSLGLYGETQYF.

This clonotype was recorded at least ten times. The chain recombines TRBV20-1 with TRBJ1-5, with 7 bases lining up with TRBD1. The trim removed 8 bases at V and 7 bases at J, leaving 17 bases unmatched. The V gene's germline CDR1 is DFQATT and CDR2 SNEGSKA (reference sequence). This CDR3 spans 15 amino acids. The CDR3 region has the DNA TGCAGTTCCTTAAGAGGGACAGCCAAGCAGCAGCCCCAGCATTTT. Translating gives CSSLRGTAKQQPQHF.

The table lists this clonotype with many counts. The V call is TRBV19, the J call TRBJ1-2, with D unresolved. CDR3 size: 12 residues. The V and J ends lost 4 bases and 8 bases respectively, with 11 bases between them. Per the germline V gene, CDR1 is LNHDA and CDR2 is SQIVND (reference sequence). CDR3 coding DNA: TGTGCCAGTAGTACCGCCCCTAGCGGCTACACCTTC. Translation gives CASSTAPSGYTF.

This clonotype was seen ten or more times. This rearrangement joins TRBV7-2 to TRBJ2-5; D call uncertain. The V gene's germline CDR1 is SGHTA and CDR2 FQGNSA. The ends were cut back, 5 bases at V and 4 bases at J, with 11 bases in the middle. The CDR3 runs to 13 residues. DNA of the CDR3: TGTGCCAGCAGCCCTCCTAACGGAGAGACCCAGTACTTC. Its protein is CASSPPNGETQYF.

The rearrangement joins TRBV10-3 to TRBJ1-1; unclear D gene. The CDR3 has 13 amino acids. Germline CDR1 reads ENHRY; CDR2 reads SYGVKD. With 6 bases removed from V and 0 bases from J, the gap between germline ends came to 8 bases. This CDR3 is CAIRAQLNTEAFF. The CDR3 nucleotides are TGTGCCATCAGGGCGCAGCTGAACACTGAAGCTTTCTTT.

In its sample, this clonotype was seen many times. This rearrangement joins TRBV28 to TRBJ2-1; D possibly corresponds to TRBD2 (6 bases). Per the germline V gene, CDR1 is MDHEN and CDR2 is SYDVKM. This CDR3 region has 13 residues. V lost 8 bases and J 4 bases, leaving 12 bases between the germline ends. CDR3 residues: CASESGPYNEQFF. As DNA, the CDR3 is TGTGCCAGCGAAAGCGGGCCATACAATGAGCAGTTCTTC. Full variable domain (outside the CDR3, taken from reference TRBV28 and TRBJ2-1): DVKVTQSSRYLVKRTGEKVFLECVQDMDHENMFWYRQDPGLGLRLIYFSYDVKMKEKGDIPEGYSVSREKKERFSLILESASTNQTSMYLCASESGPYNEQFFGPGTRLTVL.

This clonotype was picked up a small number of times. The gene calls are TRBV20-1 and TRBJ2-7; D perhaps matches TRBD1 (5 bases). With 5 bases removed from V and 6 bases from J, the gap between germline ends came to 14 bases. From germline, CDR1 is DFQATT and CDR2 SNEGSKA (reference sequence). The CDR3 runs 12 residues. The CDR3 is CSAQPGRAEQYF. Here the CDR3 DNA reads TGCAGTGCTCAGCCAGGCAGGGCCGAGCAGTACTTC.

This clonotype was recorded a few times. The chain combines TRBV5-1 with TRBJ2-6; no firm D call. Trimming removed 0 bases at V and 1 base at J, with 5 bases between. The length of the CDR3 is 15 residues. The germline CDR1 and CDR2 sequences are SGHRS and YFSETQ. In DNA, the CDR3 is TGCGCCAGCAGCTTGGTAGAGTCTGGGGCCAACGTCCTGACTTTC. This gives the protein CASSLVESGANVLTF. Looking up the rest from reference TRBV5-1 and TRBJ2-6 gives the full variable domain: KAGVTQTPRYLIKTRGQQVTLSCSPISGHRSVSWYQQTPGQGLQFLFEYFSETQRNKGNFPGRFSGRQFSNSRSEMNVSTLELGDSALYLCASSLVESGANVLTFGAGSRLTVL.